This TCR beta chain was recorded in a study of T-cell reconstitution after alpha-beta-depleted transplantation in children. Unique molecular identifiers were incorporated into the prepared TCRbeta library. From the PCR reads, TCRdb called clonotypes with MiXCR, one entry per CDR3 protein. The table includes roughly 350,000 distinct CDR3 sequences, around 15% detected once. Regarding the study as a whole: From newly produced T cells came most of the T-cell counts and diversity one year after transplant. Reportedly, only several hundred clones from non-depleted graft cells drove alpha-beta T-cell counts at about two months. The origin of high day-60 TCRbeta diversity in some patients lay in surviving recipient T cells and thymic progenitors.

V was pared by 7 bases and J by 4 bases, with 17 bases between. CDR3 length equals 15 residues. Germline lookup yields CDR1 SEHNR and CDR2 FQNEAQ (reference sequence). Comment on this clonotype: Its antigen is still unknown.

The source of this sequence is a male patient between 2 and 15 years old who had a stem cell transplant for acute lymphoblastic leukemia, so the T cells may come from the graft donor. The chain joins TRBV7-9 to TRBJ2-1; TRBD2 is a possible D gene (7 bases). This specimen consisted of PBMCs, mostly from graft donor cells, obtained 360 days after TCRalphabeta/CD19-depleted stem cell transplant. This CDR3 is CASILSGGPYNEQFF. DNA of the CDR3: TGTGCCAGCATCCTGTCCGGGGGGCCTTACAATGAGCAGTTCTTC.